The 18 T cell receptor beta chains listed next were all sequenced from one sample in a study of T cells after posttransplantation cyclophosphamide. A marrow graft followed busulfan-fludarabine conditioning, with cyclophosphamide on days +3 and +4. The data were produced by immunoSEQ multiplex PCR, yet TCRdb's version contains in-frame clones alone and is incomplete. The repertoire consists of fewer than 45,000 clones, with around 80% occurring once and the leading ten covering 7% to 8.5%. Source: CD4+ T cells sorted from blood, taken approximately 2,000 days after a stem cell transplant with posttransplant cyclophosphamide. The source of these receptors is a female patient between 40 and 55 years old who received an allogeneic stem cell transplant from a related donor, was CMV-positive, and had no GVHD. Some T cells may have originated in the graft donor.

The chain recombines TRBV5-1 with TRBJ2-3, with 7 positions matching TRBD2. CDR3 length: 15 residues. Per germline, CDR1 SGHRS and CDR2 YFSETQ. V was clipped by 1 base and J by 4 bases; unmatched bases: 6. For the CDR3, the DNA is TGCGCCAGCAGCTTGAGTAGCGGGCCCCCAGATACGCAGTATTTT. Translating gives CASSLSSGPPDTQYF.

DNA for the CDR3: TGTGCCAGCATAGCGGGGGCCTACAATGAGCAGTTCTTC. Translating gives CASIAGAYNEQFF. The V and J genes are TRBV2 and TRBJ2-1; 9 bases fit TRBD2. J was trimmed by 2 bases and V by 7 bases; bases with no gene match: 0. Germline V gives CDR1 SNHLY, CDR2 FYNNEI. The CDR3 runs 13 residues.

V usage is TRBV6-5 and J usage is TRBJ2-7, with D possibly matching TRBD2 (6 bases). The germline V gene encodes CDR1 MNHEY and CDR2 SVGAGI. V lost 5 bases and J lost 3, with 14 bases in between. CDR3 length: 14 amino acids. The CDR3 DNA reads TGTGCCAGCAGTATGGGCGGGGTCAACTACGAGCAGTACTTC. Translated, it gives CASSMGGVNYEQYF.

The V call is TRBV7-8, the J call TRBJ2-7; D perhaps matches TRBD2 (5 bases). CDR1 is SGHVS, CDR2 FQNEAQ, per germline. The CDR3 consists of 12 residues. Deletions cut 0 bases from V and 7 bases from J, with 7 bases between. The CDR3 loop reads CASSLATGEQYF. The CDR3 nucleotides are TGTGCCAGCAGCTTAGCGACGGGGGAGCAGTACTTC.

The chain employs TRBV28 and TRBJ1-5, with 7 nucleotides matching TRBD1. The CDR3 totals 15 residues. Germline V gene lookup returns CDR1 MDHEN and CDR2 SYDVKM. J lost 5 bases, V lost 3 bases, and 7 bases had no gene match. CDR3 loop: CASSFRSDRDQPQHF. CDR3 sequence (DNA): TGTGCCAGCAGTTTTAGGTCCGACAGGGATCAGCCCCAGCATTTT.

The chain joins TRBV2 to TRBJ2-7; TRBD1 agrees at 11 bases. The V gene's germline CDR1 is SNHLY and CDR2 FYNNEI. This CDR3 spans 15 amino acids. V gave up 4 bases and J gave up 3 bases; unmatched junction bases: 5. The CDR3 sequence is CASSAGQGVYYEQYF. CDR3 nucleotide sequence: TGTGCCAGCAGTGCGGGACAGGGGGTTTACTACGAGCAGTACTTC.

CDR3 in amino acids: CASSYYQADFYGYTF. In nucleotides, the CDR3 is TGTGCCAGCAGTTACTATCAGGCGGACTTCTATGGCTACACCTTC. The chain couples TRBV6-5 to TRBJ1-2, with D unresolved. Trimming took off 1 base at V and 4 bases at J, with 13 bases between the two ends. Germline CDR1 is MNHEY and CDR2 is SVGAGI. This CDR3 contains 15 residues.

As to this clone: Mismatch with germline at one junction end may stem from a read error. This sequence joins TRBV19 and TRBJ2-2, with 10 positions matching TRBD2. Germline assignment: CDR1 LNHDA and CDR2 SQIVND (reference sequence). The CDR3 totals 16 residues. CDR3 nucleotide sequence: TGTGCCAGTAGGCTTACTAGCGGGGCGAAGACCGGGGAGCTGTTTTTT. It encodes CASRLTSGAKTGELFF.

V gene TRBV6-5 combines with J gene TRBJ2-5; D may be TRBD2 (5 bases). The CDR3 contains 13 residues. V gave up 6 bases and J gave up 0 bases, with 8 bases separating them. Germline V lookup: CDR1 MNHEY, CDR2 SVGAGI. CDR3 protein: CASRGSYQETQYF. CDR3 DNA sequence: TGTGCCAGCAGAGGGAGTTACCAAGAGACCCAGTACTTC.

This chain uses TRBV5-5 with TRBJ1-1, with 10 bases fitting TRBD1. V was pared by 4 bases and J by 0 bases, with 9 bases of the junction left unmatched. The CDR3 loop spans 17 amino acids. Looked up from germline, CDR1 is SGHKS and CDR2 is YYEKEE (reference sequence). The CDR3 region is CASSQLPGQGLNTEAFF. As DNA, the CDR3 is TGTGCCAGCAGCCAACTACCGGGACAGGGGTTGAACACTGAAGCTTTCTTT.

The chain carries TRBV18 and TRBJ2-7; no clear D. Trimming removed 4 bases from V and 1 base from J, with 17 bases in between. The V gene's germline CDR1 is KGHSH and CDR2 LQKENI. The CDR3 has 16 residues. CDR3 DNA: TGTGCCAGCTCACGTGGAGATCTCGTAGATTCCTACGAGCAGTACTTC. This encodes CASSRGDLVDSYEQYF.

The chain is built from TRBV6-1 and TRBJ2-7; D is ambiguous. The V end lost 3 bases, the J end lost 3 bases, and 9 bases lay between the germline ends. Germline-derived CDR1 and CDR2 are MNHNS and SASEGT. This CDR3 is built from 13 residues. In DNA, the CDR3 is TGTGCCAGCAGTGATGGGCCTCACTACGAGCAGTACTTC. Translated, it gives CASSDGPHYEQYF.

V and J are TRBV5-1 and TRBJ1-3; 7 nucleotides agree with TRBD1. Germline CDR1 and CDR2: SGHRS and YFSETQ. Unmatched junction bases numbered 8, after V lost 5 bases and J lost 6 bases. The CDR3 length is 14 residues. The CDR3 region is CASSSDREANTIYF. Written as DNA, the CDR3 is TGCGCCAGCAGTTCTGACAGGGAGGCAAACACCATATATTTT.

In its sample, this clone is medium-sized. The chain couples TRBV5-1 to TRBJ2-1, with 7 positions matching TRBD2. Germline CDR1 reads SGHRS; CDR2 reads YFSETQ. The CDR3 has 16 amino acids. V lost 4 bases, J lost 1 base, and 8 bases stayed unmatched. The CDR3 bases are TGCGCCAGCAGCGGAGGGACTACCCCTTCCTACAATGAGCAGTTCTTC. Protein product: CASSGGTTPSYNEQFF.

The chain combines TRBV19 with TRBJ2-4; TRBD1 matches 9 bases. Germline V lookup: CDR1 LNHDA, CDR2 SQIVND (reference sequence). The CDR3 spans 14 residues. The trim removed 3 bases at V and 6 bases at J, leaving 3 bases unmatched. CDR3 in amino acids: CASSIGTGLNIQYF. DNA of the CDR3: TGTGCCAGTAGTATTGGGACAGGGCTAAACATTCAGTACTTC.

The DNA for the CDR3 is TGCGCCAGCAGCTTGGTACTAGGAGAGACCCAGTACTTC. It encodes CASSLVLGETQYF. The J gene is TRBJ2-5, the V gene TRBV5-1; D possibly corresponds to TRBD2 (5 bases). The germline V and J ends were trimmed by 0 bases and 4 bases, with 7 bases remaining between them. Germline V gives CDR1 SGHRS, CDR2 YFSETQ. The CDR3 has 13 residues.

This rearrangement joins TRBV5-1 to TRBJ1-2, with 7 bases lining up with TRBD1. V shed 0 bases and J 7 bases; nucleotides not matched to a gene: 6. The germline V gene encodes CDR1 SGHRS and CDR2 YFSETQ. The CDR3 runs to 14 residues. CDR3 residues: CASSLDRGRSGYTF. DNA of the CDR3: TGCGCCAGCAGCTTGGACAGGGGTAGAAGTGGCTACACCTTC.

The count of this clone is one. The chain combines TRBV4-3 with TRBJ1-6, with a weak D call TRBD1 (6 bases). Germline assignment: CDR1 LGHNA and CDR2 YSLEER. V was shortened by 0 bases and J by 9 bases, with 12 bases between the two germline ends. CDR3 length: 15 amino acids. The CDR3 here is CASSQEMAGASPLHF. The CDR3 nucleotides read TGCGCCAGCAGCCAAGAGATGGCAGGGGCTTCACCCCTCCACTTT.